This entry features one T cell receptor (beta chain) sequence. Its antigen is as yet unknown. The data originate from a study of CD8 T cells in ankylosing spondylitis. Notes on the study in general: A TCR beta motif made of fewer than 10 highly homologous variants seemed typical of ankylosing spondylitis blood. Earlier authors reported some of these motif variants in reactive arthritis synovial fluid and blood. Disease-linked clones had a CD8+ phenotype and relatively low frequency in peripheral blood. Significantly higher representation of disease-linked clones was reported for matched ankylosing spondylitis synovial fluid.

Construction of TCR beta libraries was performed using quantitative 5'-RACE with molecular barcodes. TCRdb called the 5' RACE reads again in MiXCR, with one record for every CDR3 protein. Of about 220,000 distinct CDR3 sequences in the sample, about a sixth are singletons; the top ten hold roughly 46%. CDR3 length equals 16 residues. Trimming took off 6 bases at V and 2 bases at J, with 18 bases between the two ends. CDR1 and CDR2 from the germline V gene are MNHNS and SASEGT. The chain joins TRBV6-1 to TRBJ2-3; perhaps D is TRBD1 or TRBD2 (5 bases each). What was sequenced was blood, either unsorted or a sorted T cell fraction (not recorded which). The clonotype originates from a male donor with ankylosing spondylitis. For the CDR3, the DNA is TGTGCCAGCAGCCGCGGCGATTGGGGACCCACAGATACGCAGTATTTT. Translated: CASSRGDWGPTDTQYF.